This TCR beta chain is drawn from a study of regulatory T cells in long-lasting Graves disease. Noted time point: persistent/refractory GD, antithyroid drugs over 5 years with positive TRAb. PBMC RNA was the source of the TCR library. Assembly of TCR beta libraries relied on iRepertoire HTBI primers together with Arm-PCR of CDR3 regions. TCRdb used MiXCR to reprocess the multiplex PCR reads, holding one entry per CDR3 protein. This table has hundreds of thousands of distinct CDR3 sequences, less than 25% appearing once. Deletions cut 3 bases from V and 2 bases from J, with 16 bases between. CDR3 length: 16 residues. Germline V lookup: CDR1 SGDLS, CDR2 YYNGEE.

This sequence was found in a female donor with Graves disease. This chain links TRBV9 with TRBJ2-3, with a possible D match to TRBD1 (6 bases). The specimen comprised peripheral blood mononuclear cells (PBMCs), sampled when the disease was refractory, from a patient treated with antithyroid drugs. The chain's CDR3 is CASSARTVSYTDTQYF. DNA of the CDR3: TGTGCCAGCAGCGCCAGGACAGTTTCCTACACAGATACGCAGTATTTT.